This T cell receptor beta chain came from a study of PD-L1 blockade in urothelial cancer. Study-level information: About 90% of the roughly 30 patients were men with bladder-origin urothelial cancer. Overall study findings and caveats: Better progression-free and overall survival followed lower pretreatment blood clonality.

Time point indicated: pretreatment peripheral blood. The assay was immunoSEQ multiplex PCR, and TCRdb's table has in-frame clones only and misses some. Of tens of thousands of clones in the sample, nearly 90% were seen once. CDR3 length: 14 residues. J gave up 1 base and V 4 bases, and 4 bases lay outside the gene matches. Germline V gene sequence: CDR1 SGHNT, CDR2 YYREEE (reference sequence). As to this clone: Antigen unknown.

Material: PBMCs, obtained around atezolizumab (anti-PD-L1) treatment. The TCR comes from a man aged 60 to 75 with urothelial cancer. The chain joins TRBV5-4 to TRBJ1-2; 7 bases are shared with TRBD1. In DNA, the CDR3 is TGTGCCAGCAGCGAGGGGGCGGGTAACTATGGCTACACCTTC. Translating it yields CASSEGAGNYGYTF.